The present TCR beta chain was sequenced within a study of beta chain features in type 1 diabetes listed by TCRdb under 2018. Describing the broader study: Mean age, gender distribution, total cell number and subset yield did not differ between patients and healthy donors. In the study, recently diagnosed type 1 diabetes patients and matched healthy donors were compared on the TCRB repertoires of their sorted circulating CD4+ T cell subsets. Regulatory and stem cell-like memory subsets were obtained from only 8 patients and roughly eight healthy donors, while naive and central memory subsets were obtained from all 28 donors. A total of some 100,000,000 sorted cells were examined across all samples, and a strong correlation was observed between cell number per subset and RNA yield. Overall results and qualifications from the work: Naive, central memory and regulatory TCRB repertoires appeared to be more similar among patients than among healthy donors. PCR may preferentially amplify shorter templates, but because patient and control samples were amplified and corrected together, any resulting skew would affect both groups equally. In all four CD4+ subsets, TCRB CDR3 length was moderately but significantly shorter in type 1 diabetes patients. HLA sub-analyses involved small numbers of individuals, so any influence of HLA type on TCRB rearrangement remained unresolved. Fewer insertions and more nucleotide deletions at VDJ recombination sites were observed in patients with type 1 diabetes, implying thymic rearrangement abnormalities. Because cDNA was sequenced instead of genomic DNA, activated cells with high expression could be over-represented, although the groups did not differ in activation or CD3 levels.

The entire amount of isolated RNA was reverse transcribed using the High Capacity cDNA Reverse Transcription Kit, so the sequenced TCRB transcripts were expressed ones. Deep immunoSEQ sequencing was applied to naive, central memory and regulatory T cell samples, giving an average of roughly 3.5 million total reads per sample. After sorted cells were lysed in RLT buffer, RNA was extracted with DNase-treated RNeasy Micro or Mini kits, with the choice depending on cell number. Each cell subset was processed on its own to prevent cross-contamination, while patient and healthy donor samples were processed together. The immunoSEQ multiplex PCR was used to amplify TCRB sequences from cDNA, yielding 87-bp fragments that span the CDR3 region. The amplicons were sequenced using the Illumina HiSeq platform. For the original study's pipeline: Synthetic template baselines were used to correct PCR bias computationally, reads within Hamming distance 2 were collapsed, and singletons that could not be merged were discarded. Reads were aligned against IMGT so that V, D and J genes, CDR3 length and insertions or deletions at six rearrangement sites could be assigned. Clonotype counts were normalized to sorted cell number within each subset before computing true diversity and Gini coefficients with the tcR R package. The overlap coefficient, calculated on TCRB nucleotide sequences, was used to measure repertoire sharing. As a proxy for the pre-selection repertoire, out-of-frame TCRB sequences from naive cells were analyzed. Imported from immuneACCESS, the table was reduced by TCRdb to in-frame sequences with V and J called. These copies leave out some clones; in studies compared against another copy, an unresolved V gene accounts for under half, and the cause of the remainder is not known. The V and J calls and clone size are taken from that table; D and trimming were inferred from the DNA. The sample table contains about 410,000 clones; only one count was recorded for roughly 13% of them. Around 0.039% of the sample lies in the top ten.

A single peripheral blood draw of about 116 mL on average was collected from each donor into heparinised tubes. A BD FACSAria II was used to sort naive, central memory, regulatory and stem cell-like memory CD4+ T cells with a panel that included CD45RO, CCR7, CD25, CD127, CD95 and CD27. Purity was above 95% for every sorted population. Right away, PBMCs were isolated by Lymphoprep density gradient centrifugation and were stained directly, with no culture step. To minimize batch effects, samples were stained and sorted in pairs, one healthy donor with one patient per experiment. Details on this clone: The clone's antigen remains unknown. No base qualities exist here, and no much larger clone lies one base off it.

The germline V gene encodes CDR1 SQVTM and CDR2 ANQGSEA. Its CDR3 holds 16 amino acids, cysteine through phenylalanine. CDR3 DNA is the only sequence kept; it has 48 bases, read in frame from the first base. The V end loses 4 bases and the J end loses 5 bases, and a stretch of 23 bases separates them. The rearranged chain carries TRBV29-1 and TRBJ1-2, with a tentative D gene TRBD1 over 5 matching bases. This sequence originates from a young man in good health. Sequencing was done on a sample of naive CD4+ T cells from blood. The sample's cell subset or site label is to be understood as: true naive CD4+ T cells. This receptor has the CDR3 CSVAYGHGTSLYGYTF. The sequence in DNA is TGCAGCGTTGCGTATGGCCACGGGACCTCGTTATATGGCTACACCTTC.